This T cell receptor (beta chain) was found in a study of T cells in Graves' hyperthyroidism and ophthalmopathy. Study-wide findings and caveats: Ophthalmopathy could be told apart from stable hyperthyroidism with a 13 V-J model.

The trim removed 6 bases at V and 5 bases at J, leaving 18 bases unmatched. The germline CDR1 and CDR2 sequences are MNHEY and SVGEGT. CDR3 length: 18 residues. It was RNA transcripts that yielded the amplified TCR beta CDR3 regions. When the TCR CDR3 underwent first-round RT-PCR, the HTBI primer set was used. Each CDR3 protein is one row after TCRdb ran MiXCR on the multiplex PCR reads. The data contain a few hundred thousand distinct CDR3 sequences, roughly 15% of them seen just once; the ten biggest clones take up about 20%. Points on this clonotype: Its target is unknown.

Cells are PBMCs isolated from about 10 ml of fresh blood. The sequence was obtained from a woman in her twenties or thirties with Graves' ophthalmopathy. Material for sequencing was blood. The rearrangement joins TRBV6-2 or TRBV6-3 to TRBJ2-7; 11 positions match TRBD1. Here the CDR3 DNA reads TGTGCCAGCAGGTACGACCTGGACAGGGGGCACATTTCGGACGAGCAGTACTTC. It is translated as CASRYDLDRGHISDEQYF.